This TCR beta chain is drawn from a study of shared clonotypes between healthy human individuals. Sequencing used immunoSEQ multiplex PCR; TCRdb keeps in-frame clones, though not all of them. Of 2 million to 3 million clones detected, approximately 90% appear once; the ten largest clones hold roughly 0.13%. Germline CDR1 and CDR2: MDHEN and SYDVKM. CDR3 length: 13 amino acids. V lost 8 bases and J lost 4; bases outside the gene matches: 6. The sequence was obtained from a man between 18 and 35 years old in good health. Material: naive CD4+ T cells sorted from blood. Subset of the sample: CD45RA+ positively selected. The rearrangement joins TRBV28 to TRBJ2-7; 9 positions agree with TRBD2. The CDR3 coding sequence is TGTGCCAGCCAAGGCGGGGGGGCATACGAGCAGTACTTC. It specifies CASQGGGAYEQYF.